This T cell receptor (beta chain) came from a study of cytomegalovirus exposure and HLA in healthy donors. Background on the study: Of around 400 genotyped donors, about 80% grouped in the Caucasian-associated ancestry cluster.

General study points: At a 0.05 false discovery rate, a later analysis found some 17,000 TCR beta sequences to be associated with HLA alleles.

This cohort consisted of healthy bone marrow donors. Germline V gives CDR1 SGHVS, CDR2 FQNEAQ. V was cut by 5 bases and J by 7 bases, with 9 bases left in between. The CDR3 has 12 residues. This clone turned up a few times. The target antigen is unknown. The PCR contained 60 Vbeta and 13 Jbeta primers. This table comes from immunoSEQ multiplex PCR, and its TCRdb copy is limited to in-frame clones, with some not included. This table has some 140,000 clones, approximately 79% appearing once. The specimen sequenced was PBMCs. The sequence was collected from a woman aged 50 to 60 in good health and CMV-seropositive. The V call is TRBV7-8, the J call TRBJ2-1; TRBD2 might be the D (6 bases). The DNA of the CDR3 is TGTGCCAGCAGCCCTGGGACTAATGAGCAGTTCTTC. Protein: CASSPGTNEQFF.